The 20 T cell receptor beta chains below all came from one sample that was sequenced in a study of blood T cell repertoires in COVID-19. The method was immunoSEQ multiplex PCR; TCRdb's version includes in-frame clones alone and lacks a portion of them. Here the sample spans about 180,000 clones, more than 75% being singletons. The specimen was PBMCs or T cells enriched from blood (not recorded which). These receptors were collected from a man aged 55 to 70 who had been exposed to COVID-19.

V and J are TRBV7-2 and TRBJ2-1; tentative D call: TRBD1 (6 bases). The germline V gene has CDR1 SGHTA and CDR2 FQGNSA. V lost 5 bases and J lost 7, with 12 bases in between. CDR3 length: 13 residues. CDR3 bases: TGTGCCAGCAGCATACAGGGCGGGAATGAGCAGTTCTTC. The encoded protein is CASSIQGGNEQFF.

V usage is TRBV3-1 (or the pseudogene TRBV3-2) and J usage is TRBJ1-5; 7 bases agree with TRBD1. V trimming: 2 bases; J trimming: 2 bases; junction bases outside the gene matches: 0. Germline assignment: CDR1 LGHDT and CDR2 YNNKEL (reference sequence). CDR3 length equals 14 residues. CDR3 residues: CASSQTGGNQPQHF. The CDR3 DNA is TGTGCCAGCAGCCAAACAGGGGGCAATCAGCCCCAGCATTTT.

This CDR3 is CASRFSSSGNTIYF. DNA for the CDR3: TGCGCCAGCAGATTCTCCAGCTCTGGAAACACCATATATTTT. The chain couples TRBV5-1 to TRBJ1-3; no definite D call. This CDR3 is built from 14 residues. CDR1 is SGHRS and CDR2 is YFSETQ in the germline V gene. V dropped 5 bases and J dropped 0 bases, with 9 bases sitting between them.

This chain links TRBV13 with TRBJ2-1; D is possibly TRBD2 (5 bases). From germline, CDR1 is PRHDT and CDR2 FYEKMQ (reference sequence). The CDR3 spans 15 residues. Trimming removed 3 bases at V and 2 bases at J, with 11 bases between. CDR3 in amino acids: CASSFRRVAYNEQFF. The CDR3 DNA reads TGTGCCAGCAGCTTCAGGCGGGTGGCCTACAATGAGCAGTTCTTC.

This chain links TRBV24-1 with TRBJ1-2, with 8 nucleotides matching TRBD1. The CDR3 covers 15 residues. Germline V gene lookup returns CDR1 KGHDR and CDR2 SFDVKD. The ends lost 4 bases at V and 6 bases at J; junction bases unmatched: 9. CDR3 sequence reads: CATSDLPAGGDGYTF. The CDR3 DNA is TGTGCCACCAGTGACCTCCCGGCAGGGGGCGATGGCTACACCTTC.

V and J are TRBV6-4 and TRBJ2-3, with D hard to call. This CDR3 has 14 amino acids. Trimming shortened V by 4 bases and J by 1 base, and 9 bases separated the two germline ends. Germline CDR1 reads MRHNA; CDR2 reads SNTAGT. The CDR3 is CASSVFPRTDTQYF. DNA of the CDR3: TGTGCCAGCAGTGTTTTTCCTCGCACAGATACGCAGTATTTT.

The chain couples TRBV5-4 to TRBJ1-4; no clear D. V lost 1 base, J lost 5 bases, and 12 bases lay in between. Germline V gene sequence: CDR1 SGHNT, CDR2 YYREEE (reference sequence). The CDR3 runs to 15 residues. CDR3 nucleotide sequence: TGTGCCAGCAGCTTGAAACACGTTGCAAATGAAAAACTGTTTTTT. Protein sequence: CASSLKHVANEKLFF.

The chain recombines TRBV9 with TRBJ2-3; 12 bases are shared with TRBD2. V gave up 3 bases and J gave up 4 bases; unmatched junction bases: 9. The CDR3 is made up of 17 amino acids. CDR1 and CDR2 (germline): SGDLS, YYNGEE. CDR3 in DNA: TGTGCCAGCAGCGCACCCTGGACTAGCGGGAACCCAGATACGCAGTATTTT. Protein sequence: CASSAPWTSGNPDTQYF.

This clone was seen just once. The chain is built from TRBV7-8 and TRBJ1-5; possible D gene TRBD1, 5 bases. V lost 5 bases to trimming and J lost 4 bases, with 15 bases between them. The CDR3 loop spans 15 amino acids. Germline lookup yields CDR1 SGHVS and CDR2 FQNEAQ. CDR3 nucleotide sequence: TGTGCCAGCAGCGTGGCTGGGGCGGTGAATCAGCCCCAGCATTTT. It codes for CASSVAGAVNQPQHF. The full variable domain, with the rest looked up from reference TRBV7-8 and TRBJ1-5, is GAGVSQSPRYKVAKRGQDVALRCDPISGHVSLFWYQQALGQGPEFLTYFQNEAQLDKSGLPSDRFFAERPEGSVSTLKIQRTQQEDSAVYLCASSVAGAVNQPQHFGDGTRLSIL.

V and J are TRBV19 and TRBJ1-2; the match to TRBD1 covers 7 bases. V lost 1 base, J lost 7 bases, and 3 bases stayed unmatched. CDR3 length: 13 amino acids. Germline V gene sequence: CDR1 LNHDA, CDR2 SQIVND (reference sequence). CDR3 DNA: TGTGCCAGTAGTATAGTCGCAGGGGGTGGCTACACCTTC. Protein product: CASSIVAGGGYTF. Filled out from reference TRBV19 and TRBJ1-2, the complete variable domain reads DGGITQSPKYLFRKEGQNVTLSCEQNLNHDAMYWYRQDPGQGLRLIYYSQIVNDFQKGDIAEGYSVSREKKESFPLTVTSAQKNPTAFYLCASSIVAGGGYTFGSGTRLTVV.

A few counts support this clone. The V call is TRBV24-1, the J call TRBJ2-1, with a weak D call TRBD2 (6 bases). Germline CDR1 KGHDR, CDR2 SFDVKD. The V and J ends lost 1 base and 9 bases respectively, with 15 bases between them. The CDR3 is 15 residues long. In DNA, the CDR3 is TGTGCCACCAGTGATTTAGGGCGGGGTGATATTGAGCAGTTCTTC. Translating gives CATSDLGRGDIEQFF.

This chain uses TRBV28 with TRBJ2-7, with 11 bases that match TRBD1. Germline V gives CDR1 MDHEN, CDR2 SYDVKM. This CDR3 contains 14 residues. V gave up 6 bases and J gave up 4 bases; unmatched junction bases: 5. CDR3 loop: CASSSGQGGYEQYF. CDR3 bases: TGTGCCAGCAGCTCGGGACAGGGGGGGTACGAGCAGTACTTC.

The chain employs TRBV27 and TRBJ2-1, with 10 nucleotides matching TRBD2. The length of the CDR3 is 16 residues. In germline, CDR1 is MNHEY, CDR2 SMNVEV (reference sequence). The ends lost 5 bases at V and 6 bases at J; junction bases unmatched: 10. The DNA of the CDR3 is TGTGCCAGCAGTCTCCCAGCGGGAGGGCCGGGCAATGAGCAGTTCTTC. It specifies CASSLPAGGPGNEQFF.

The chain joins TRBV2 to TRBJ1-2, with D unclear. This CDR3 has 12 residues. Trimming left V 3 bases short and J 3 bases short, with 5 bases between. CDR1 and CDR2 (germline): SNHLY, FYNNEI. This CDR3 reads CASSDSDYGYTF. The CDR3 bases are TGTGCCAGCAGTGACAGCGACTATGGCTACACCTTC.

This chain connects TRBV27 to TRBJ1-3; TRBD1 aligns across 9 bases. With V trimmed by 5 bases and J by 0 bases, 2 bases remained unmatched. The CDR3 loop spans 15 amino acids. Germline V gene sequence: CDR1 MNHEY, CDR2 SMNVEV (reference sequence). CDR3 in amino acids: CASSIQGASGNTIYF. The CDR3 DNA reads TGTGCCAGCAGTATACAGGGGGCCTCTGGAAACACCATATATTTT.

The chain recombines TRBV30 with TRBJ2-7, with 8 bases identical to TRBD1. Trimming took 0 bases from V and 0 from J; bases not matched to a gene: 10. The CDR3 totals 17 residues. Germline assignment: CDR1 GTSNPN and CDR2 SVGIG (reference sequence). The CDR3 bases are TGTGCCTGGAGTGTCCGCATAACGGGACAGGTCTCCTACGAGCAGTACTTC. Translation: CAWSVRITGQVSYEQYF.

The chain couples TRBV18 to TRBJ2-3; 7 bases line up with TRBD2. Germline CDR1 reads KGHSH; CDR2 reads LQKENI. V shed 6 bases and J 0 bases; nucleotides not matched to a gene: 18. The CDR3 length is 19 residues. CDR3 in DNA: TGTGCCAGCTCGCCTCTACCGTCGCGGGGGAGGTCTAGCACAGATACGCAGTATTTT. Residues: CASSPLPSRGRSSTDTQYF. Filled out from reference TRBV18 and TRBJ2-3, the complete variable domain reads NAGVMQNPRHLVRRRGQEARLRCSPMKGHSHVYWYRQLPEEGLKFMVYLQKENIIDESGMPKERFSAEFPKEGPSILRIQQVVRGDSAAYFCASSPLPSRGRSSTDTQYFGPGTRLTVL.

The count of this clone is one. This chain uses TRBV5-1 with TRBJ1-1; perhaps TRBD1 as D (5 bases). CDR1 and CDR2 from the germline V gene are SGHRS and YFSETQ. This CDR3 has 16 amino acids. V was trimmed by 4 bases and J by 6 bases, leaving 22 bases between them. The CDR3 bases are TGCGCCAGCAGCGCCAAAGGGACTTTATACGACGCTGAAGCTTTCTTT. As protein: CASSAKGTLYDAEAFF.

This clone was recorded many times. This chain links TRBV28 with TRBJ2-5; TRBD1 is a possible D gene (6 bases). This CDR3 contains 15 residues. Germline V gives CDR1 MDHEN, CDR2 SYDVKM. The V end lost 6 bases, the J end lost 5 bases, and 19 bases lay between the germline ends. DNA for the CDR3: TGTGCCAGCAGCCACCGAGACAGGCCCAGGGAGACCCAGTACTTC. It yields the protein CASSHRDRPRETQYF.

The gene calls are TRBV27 and TRBJ2-7; possible D gene TRBD2, 5 bases. Germline values: CDR1 MNHEY, CDR2 SMNVEV (reference sequence). The ends were cut back, 4 bases at V and 0 bases at J, with 19 bases in the middle. The CDR3 runs 17 residues. CDR3 sequence reads: CASSSPAGPTSSYEQYF. For the CDR3, the DNA is TGTGCCAGCAGTTCCCCCGCGGGCCCTACGAGCTCCTACGAGCAGTACTTC.